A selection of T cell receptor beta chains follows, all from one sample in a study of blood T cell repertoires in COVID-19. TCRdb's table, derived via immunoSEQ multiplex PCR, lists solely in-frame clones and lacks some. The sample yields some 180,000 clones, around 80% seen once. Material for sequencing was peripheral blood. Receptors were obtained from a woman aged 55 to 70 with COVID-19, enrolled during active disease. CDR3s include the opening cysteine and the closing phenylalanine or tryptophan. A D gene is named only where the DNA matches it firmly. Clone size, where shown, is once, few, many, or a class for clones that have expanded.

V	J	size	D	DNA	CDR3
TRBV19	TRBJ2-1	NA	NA	TGTGCCAGTAGCCGAATGGGGGGGGCTAATGATGAGCAGTTCTTC	CASSRMGGANDEQFF
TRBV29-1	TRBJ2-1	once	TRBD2	TGCAGCGTTGACGCTAGCGGGGCGAACAATGAGCAGTTCTTC	CSVDASGANNEQFF
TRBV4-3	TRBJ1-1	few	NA	TGCGCCAGCAGCCAAGTCAGAGGGATCACTGAAGCTTTCTTT	CASSQVRGITEAFF
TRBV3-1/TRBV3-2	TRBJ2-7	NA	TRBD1	TGTGCCAGCAGCCAGAAGGCCGGGACAGGGGGCGTCGAGCAGTACTTC	CASSQKAGTGGVEQYF
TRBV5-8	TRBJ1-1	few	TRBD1	TGTGCCAGCAGCTTGGTTGGGACAGCTAACACTGAAGCTTTCTTT	CASSLVGTANTEAFF
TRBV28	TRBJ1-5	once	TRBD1	TGTGCCAGCAGATCAGACAGGGCAAATCAGCCCCAGCATTTT	CASRSDRANQPQHF
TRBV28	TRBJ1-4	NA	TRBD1	TGTGCCAGCAGTAGCGCAGGGGGCGCGGATGAAAAACTGTTTTTT	CASSSAGGADEKLFF
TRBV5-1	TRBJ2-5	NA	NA	TGCGCCAGCAGCTTGGAACAGCAAGAGACCCAGTACTTC	CASSLEQQETQYF
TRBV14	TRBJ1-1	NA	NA	TGTGCCAGCAGCCATAGGGGGATGAACACTGAAGCTTTCTTT	CASSHRGMNTEAFF
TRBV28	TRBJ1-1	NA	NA	TGTGCCAGCAGTATACGACAGAATGTGAACACTGAAGCTTTCTTT	CASSIRQNVNTEAFF
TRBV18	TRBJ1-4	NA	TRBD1	TGTGCCAGCTCACCCATGCGACAGGGGGCGAGTGAAAAACTGTTTTTT	CASSPMRQGASEKLFF
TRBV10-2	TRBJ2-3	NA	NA	TGCGCCAGCGAGATGAGCGGCACAGATACGCAGTATTTT	CASEMSGTDTQYF
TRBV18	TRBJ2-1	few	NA	TGTGCCAGCTCACCACCGTCGGACAATGAGCAGTTCTTC	CASSPPSDNEQFF
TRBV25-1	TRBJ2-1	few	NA	TGTGCCAGCAGTGAAGGACTTGAGCAGTTCTTC	CASSEGLEQFF
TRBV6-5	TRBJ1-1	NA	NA	TGTGCCACCAAGGGGTACACTGAAGCTTTCTTT	CATKGYTEAFF
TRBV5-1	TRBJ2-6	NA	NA	TGCGCCAGCAGCGTGGACAGCTCTGGGGCCAACGTCCTGACTTTC	CASSVDSSGANVLTF
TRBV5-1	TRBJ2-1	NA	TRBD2	TGCGCCAGCAGCATAGAGAGGGCGGCCGGCCCTGCCGTGCGGGGGGAGCACGTTGAGCAGTTCTTC	CASSIERAAGPAVRGEHVEQFF
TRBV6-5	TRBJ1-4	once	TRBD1	TGTGCCACCAAACCACGACAGGGACGGAATGAAAAACTGTTTTTT	CATKPRQGRNEKLFF
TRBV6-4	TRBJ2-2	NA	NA	TGTGCCAGCAGTCCCAGTTCAGGGGCGACCGGGGAGCTGTTTTTT	CASSPSSGATGELFF
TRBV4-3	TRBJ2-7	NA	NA	TGCGCCAGCAGCCAAGGTAACGAGCAGTACTTC	CASSQGNEQYF
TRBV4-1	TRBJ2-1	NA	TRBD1	TGCGCCAGCAGGGGACAGGGGGTTGGGAATGAGCAGTTCTTC	CASRGQGVGNEQFF
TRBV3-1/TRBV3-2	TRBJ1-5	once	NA	TGTGCCAGCAGCAGGACAGACGGAGATCAGCCCCAGCATTTT	CASSRTDGDQPQHF
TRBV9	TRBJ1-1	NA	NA	TGTGCCAGCAGCGTAGGGTGGCAGAACACTGAAGCTTTCTTT	CASSVGWQNTEAFF
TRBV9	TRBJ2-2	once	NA	TGTGCCAGCAGCGTACTGGACAGTACTATAACCGGGGAGCTGTTTTTT	CASSVLDSTITGELFF
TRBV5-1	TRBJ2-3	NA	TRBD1	TGCGCCAGCAGCTGGACAGGGACCCCGCCAGATACGCAGTATTTT	CASSWTGTPPDTQYF
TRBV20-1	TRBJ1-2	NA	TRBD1	TGCAGTGCTAGTCTTCGAGGGGGCGCCCATGGCTACACCTTC	CSASLRGGAHGYTF
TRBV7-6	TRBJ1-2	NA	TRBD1	TGTGCCAGCAGCTTAGGCGGACAGGGGGCTAACTATGGCTACACCTTC	CASSLGGQGANYGYTF
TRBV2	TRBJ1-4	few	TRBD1	TGTGCCAGCAGTGATGGGACAGGGATTCGTGAAAAACTGTTTTTT	CASSDGTGIREKLFF
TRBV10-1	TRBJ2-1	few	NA	TGCGCCAGCAGTGAGTCAGGGAGCAATGAGCAGTTCTTC	CASSESGSNEQFF
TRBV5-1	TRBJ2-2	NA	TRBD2	TGCGCCAGCAGCTTCCGACTAGCGGGGGATCTGAACACCGGGGAGCTGTTTTTT	CASSFRLAGDLNTGELFF
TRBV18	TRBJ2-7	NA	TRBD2	TGTGCCAGCTCACCACGTGCCCAGCGGGACGCCCACGAGCAGTACTTC	CASSPRAQRDAHEQYF
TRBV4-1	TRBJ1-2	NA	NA	TGCGCCAGCAGCCAAGACCCAACTGTTCTCGGGGTCCGTTATGGCTACACCTTC	CASSQDPTVLGVRYGYTF
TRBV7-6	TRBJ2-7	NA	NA	TGTGCCAGCATGGAAGGAGGGTCCTACGAGCAGTACTTC	CASMEGGSYEQYF
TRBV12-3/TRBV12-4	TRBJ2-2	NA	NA	TGTGCCGGGGGCGTTATGAACACCGGGGAGCTGTTTTTT	CAGGVMNTGELFF
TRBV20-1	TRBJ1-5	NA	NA	TGCAGTGCTAGAGATGAGGGGCCCCAGCATTTT	CSARDEGPQHF
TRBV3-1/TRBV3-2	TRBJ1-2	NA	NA	TGTGCCAGCAGTCGTGACACGGGAATTAACTATGGCTACACCTTC	CASSRDTGINYGYTF
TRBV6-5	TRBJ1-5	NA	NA	TGTGCCAGCAGTACCTCCAGGGACAATCAGCCCCAGCATTTT	CASSTSRDNQPQHF
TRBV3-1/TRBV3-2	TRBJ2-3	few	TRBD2	TGTGCCAGCAGCCCGAGTCGGGCGGGGGGGGTTACGCAGTATTTT	CASSPSRAGGVTQYF
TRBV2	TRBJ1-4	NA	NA	TGTGCCAGCAAAACAGATAATGAAAAACTGTTTTTT	CASKTDNEKLFF